This entry lists 20 T cell receptor beta chains sequenced from one sample in a study of blood T cell repertoires in COVID-19. TCRdb's copy holds only in-frame clones and misses some; the assay was immunoSEQ multiplex PCR. The sample consists of some 180,000 clones, roughly 88% of them appearing once. Sequencing was performed on peripheral blood. The receptors shown here come from a man over 45 with COVID-19, enrolled during active disease.

The chain employs TRBV9 and TRBJ2-3; D call uncertain. Germline CDR1 is SGDLS and CDR2 is YYNGEE. This CDR3 comprises 14 residues. Trimming pared 4 bases from V and 0 bases from J, leaving 9 bases between. CDR3 in DNA: TGTGCCAGCAGCTTCGCGTTAAGCACAGATACGCAGTATTTT. It is translated as CASSFALSTDTQYF.

The V and J genes are TRBV28 and TRBJ1-5; D not certain. Germline V CDR1 and CDR2: MDHEN, SYDVKM. With 7 bases removed from V and 3 bases from J, the gap between germline ends came to 16 bases. CDR3 length: 15 amino acids. The CDR3 loop is CASTGAGRVNQPQHF. In DNA, the CDR3 is TGTGCCAGCACTGGAGCGGGAAGGGTCAATCAGCCCCAGCATTTT.

The V gene is TRBV27, the J gene TRBJ2-3; D gene ambiguous. In germline, CDR1 is MNHEY, CDR2 SMNVEV (reference sequence). The V gene lost 1 base and the J gene lost 2 bases, with 4 bases spanning the gap. This CDR3 region has 13 residues. The CDR3: CASSLYNTDTQYF. The CDR3 bases are TGTGCCAGCAGTTTATACAACACAGATACGCAGTATTTT.

This chain connects TRBV18 to TRBJ1-1; perhaps TRBD1 as D (5 bases). V was cut by 3 bases and J by 4 bases, with 12 bases left in between. CDR1 KGHSH and CDR2 LQKENI come from the germline V gene. This CDR3 contains 14 residues. CDR3 region: CASSPQGTSTEAFF. CDR3 DNA: TGTGCCAGCTCACCGCAGGGAACGAGCACTGAAGCTTTCTTT.

The V and J genes are TRBV28 and TRBJ1-1; TRBD1 is a possible D gene (6 bases). Per the germline V gene, CDR1 is MDHEN and CDR2 is SYDVKM. The germline V and J ends were trimmed by 8 bases and 1 base, with 14 bases remaining between them. The CDR3 extends over 14 amino acids. The CDR3 sequence is CASRPPDRNTEAFF. CDR3 nucleotide sequence: TGTGCCAGCCGACCCCCGGACAGGAACACTGAAGCTTTCTTT.

CDR3 amino acids: CARQRGPSYEQYF. CDR3 bases: TGTGCCAGGCAGCGGGGCCCCTCCTACGAGCAGTACTTC. V and J are TRBV19 and TRBJ2-7, with 7 bases fitting TRBD2. The ends lost 9 bases at V and 0 bases at J; junction bases unmatched: 5. The V gene's germline CDR1 is LNHDA and CDR2 SQIVND (reference sequence). This CDR3 has 13 residues. Full variable domain (rest looked up from reference TRBV19 and TRBJ2-7): DGGITQSPKYLFRKEGQNVTLSCEQNLNHDAMYWYRQDPGQGLRLIYYSQIVNDFQKGDIAEGYSVSREKKESFPLTVTSAQKNPTAFYLCARQRGPSYEQYFGPGTRLTVT.

This chain connects TRBV5-1 to TRBJ2-5; 9 nucleotides match TRBD2. This CDR3 comprises 15 residues. V was clipped by 4 bases and J by 3 bases; unmatched bases: 7. The V gene's germline CDR1 is SGHRS and CDR2 YFSETQ. Here the CDR3 reads CASSTTGTSKETQYF. DNA of the CDR3: TGCGCCAGCAGCACCACCGGGACTAGCAAAGAGACCCAGTACTTC.

The rearrangement joins TRBV30 to TRBJ2-7; no definite D call. Trimming removed 3 bases at V and 6 bases at J, with 18 bases between. CDR1 and CDR2 (germline): GTSNPN, SVGIG (reference sequence). The CDR3 extends over 14 amino acids. CDR3 in DNA: TGTGCCTGGAGCCCAGGCTCAGTGGCTTCCGAGCAGTACTTC. Its protein is CAWSPGSVASEQYF.

The V call is TRBV2, the J call TRBJ1-5; TRBD1 is a possible D gene (6 bases). This CDR3 spans 14 amino acids. Trimming took off 4 bases at V and 3 bases at J, with 10 bases between the two ends. Germline lookup yields CDR1 SNHLY and CDR2 FYNNEI. CDR3 residues: CASSGDKHNQPQHF. The CDR3 DNA reads as TGTGCCAGCAGTGGGGACAAGCACAATCAGCCCCAGCATTTT.

J is TRBJ1-4 and V is TRBV27, with D perhaps TRBD1 (6 bases). V lost 6 bases, J lost 5 bases, and 13 bases lay in between. The germline CDR1 and CDR2 sequences are MNHEY and SMNVEV (reference sequence). The CDR3 runs to 14 residues. CDR3 loop: CASRPRQENEKLFF. In DNA, the CDR3 is TGTGCCAGCAGACCCCGACAGGAAAATGAAAAACTGTTTTTT.

The chain has TRBV30 and TRBJ1-2, with D maybe TRBD1 (5 bases). Trimming removed 3 bases at V and 4 bases at J, with 15 bases between. CDR1 is GTSNPN and CDR2 is SVGIG in the germline V gene (reference sequence). This CDR3 is built from 14 residues. CDR3 nucleotide sequence: TGTGCCTGGAGCGGGGACTTAAGGCGCTATGGCTACACCTTC. Its translation: CAWSGDLRRYGYTF.

The rearrangement joins TRBV5-8 to TRBJ1-5; tentatively, D is TRBD1 (6 bases). This CDR3 region has 13 residues. The V and J ends lost 0 bases and 11 bases respectively, with 12 bases between them. CDR1 SGHTS and CDR2 YDEGEE come from the germline V gene. CDR3 sequence (DNA): TGTGCCAGCAGCTTGGGACTGTACAGGGCCCAGCATTTT. It codes for CASSLGLYRAQHF.

The V and J genes are TRBV5-1 and TRBJ2-7; 12 nucleotides line up with TRBD1. This CDR3 is 16 amino acids long. V lost 4 bases, J lost 6 bases, and 11 bases stayed unmatched. CDR1 SGHRS and CDR2 YFSETQ come from the germline V gene. CDR3 DNA: TGCGCCAGCAGCCTAGGAGGGACAGGGGGCGCGGGCGAGCAGTACTTC. Translated, it gives CASSLGGTGGAGEQYF.

The chain carries TRBV5-8 and TRBJ2-2; a possible D gene is TRBD2 (5 bases). The CDR3 has 16 amino acids. Between the trimmed V and J ends, which lost 1 base and 1 base, there was a span of 11 bases. CDR1 and CDR2 from the germline V gene are SGHTS and YDEGEE. Here the CDR3 reads CASSLTSAVNTGELFF. The CDR3 DNA reads as TGTGCCAGCAGCTTGACGTCAGCGGTGAACACCGGGGAGCTGTTTTTT. The full variable domain, with the rest looked up from reference TRBV5-8 and TRBJ2-2, is EAGVTQSPTHLIKTRGQQATLRCSPISGHTSVYWYQQALGLGLQFLLWYDEGEERNRGNFPPRFSGRQFPNYSSELNVNALELEDSALYLCASSLTSAVNTGELFFGEGSRLTVL.

The chain recombines TRBV6-2 or TRBV6-3 with TRBJ1-5, with D unclear. The CDR3 is 16 residues long. Germline loops: CDR1 MNHEY, CDR2 SVGEGT. The V and J ends lost 2 bases and 3 bases respectively, with 14 bases between them. The CDR3 here is CASSYGGNFYNQPQHF. In DNA, the CDR3 is TGTGCCAGCAGTTACGGCGGGAATTTTTACAATCAGCCCCAGCATTTT.

This clone has a single count. The V gene is TRBV27, the J gene TRBJ2-1; 11 bases are shared with TRBD2. CDR1 is MNHEY, CDR2 SMNVEV, per germline (reference sequence). The CDR3 has 16 amino acids. With V trimmed by 5 bases and J by 9 bases, 12 bases remained unmatched. DNA for the CDR3: TGTGCCAGCAGTAGGGCCACTAGCGGGAGTCTATTTGAGCAGTTCTTC. It codes for CASSRATSGSLFEQFF.

The chain links TRBV6-5 to TRBJ1-5; TRBD1 is a possible D gene (5 bases). V shed 7 bases and J shed 3 bases, with 13 bases lying between them. This CDR3 is 14 amino acids long. Germline loops: CDR1 MNHEY, CDR2 SVGAGI. CDR3 coding DNA: TGTGCCAGCAAAACTCCAGGGATCAATCAGCCCCAGCATTTT. Translating gives CASKTPGINQPQHF.

The chain is built from TRBV19 and TRBJ2-3, with D possibly TRBD2 on 6 matching bases. Between the trimmed V and J ends, which lost 9 bases and 14 bases, there was a span of 18 bases. Germline loops: CDR1 LNHDA, CDR2 SQIVND (reference sequence). The CDR3 is made up of 11 amino acids. In DNA form, the CDR3 reads TGTGCCAGCAGCACCGGGGAGGTAGCGTATTTT. It translates to CASSTGEVAYF.

The chain uses TRBV11-2 and TRBJ2-7; 7 bases align to TRBD2. This CDR3 comprises 14 residues. The germline V gene has CDR1 SGHAT and CDR2 FQNNGV. V lost 4 bases and J lost 2; bases outside the gene matches: 5. The CDR3 DNA is TGTGCCAGCAGCTCCTTTGCGGGGGCCTACGAGCAGTACTTC. Its protein is CASSSFAGAYEQYF.

The CDR3 DNA follows: TGTGCCAGCAGCCAAGCAAGGACAGGGCTCTCTGGAAACACCATATATTTT. Protein: CASSQARTGLSGNTIYF. The chain combines TRBV3-1 (or the pseudogene TRBV3-2) with TRBJ1-3; the match to TRBD1 covers 8 bases. Germline V gene data show CDR1 as LGHDT and CDR2 as YNNKEL (reference sequence). V dropped 1 base and J dropped 0; count of bases not matched to a gene: 5. This CDR3 spans 17 amino acids.